These 14 T cell receptor beta chains originate from one sample sequenced in a study of T cells in Graves' hyperthyroidism and ophthalmopathy. TCR beta CDR3 sequences were amplified from RNA transcripts. The study used the HTBI primer set for a first-round RT-PCR of the TCR CDR3. TCRdb passed the multiplex PCR reads through MiXCR, listing each CDR3 protein once. The sample gives 500,000 to 650,000 distinct CDR3 sequences, under 20% of which show up once; 17% is in the top ten. Sequences were obtained from blood. These receptor sequences come from a woman under 30 with Graves' ophthalmopathy.

The chain links TRBV11-3 to TRBJ1-1; TRBD1 aligns across 8 bases. The CDR3 is 12 residues long. J gave up 8 bases and V 4 bases, and 3 bases lay outside the gene matches. From germline, CDR1 is SGHNT and CDR2 YENEEA. CDR3 nucleotide sequence: TGTGCCAGCAGCTCCTACAGGGGGGAAGCTTTCTTT. Amino acid sequence: CASSSYRGEAFF.

This clonotype appeared once. V is TRBV27 and J is TRBJ1-5; possibly TRBD1 for D (6 bases). The CDR3 has 14 amino acids. Germline V gene lookup returns CDR1 MNHEY and CDR2 SMNVEV (reference sequence). V was shortened by 6 bases and J by 4 bases, with 13 bases between the two germline ends. CDR3 in DNA: TGTGCCAGCAGCCTTAGACAGGCAAATCAGCCCCAGCATTTT. It is translated as CASSLRQANQPQHF.

This clonotype was seen repeatedly, ten times or more. The rearrangement links TRBV7-2 to TRBJ1-2; weak D call: TRBD1 (5 bases). The germline CDR1 and CDR2 sequences are SGHTA and FQGNSA. The V end was cut by 3 bases, the J end by 6 bases, with 11 bases between. CDR3 length equals 13 residues. CDR3 sequence: CASSLGGRDGYTF. CDR3 nucleotide sequence: TGTGCCAGCAGCTTGGGGGGGAGGGATGGCTACACCTTC.

The J gene is TRBJ2-7, the V gene TRBV5-1; 10 bases fit TRBD1. V shed 2 bases and J 2 bases; nucleotides not matched to a gene: 4. Germline V gives CDR1 SGHRS, CDR2 YFSETQ. The CDR3 loop spans 15 amino acids. The CDR3 DNA reads as TGCGCCAGCAGCTTTTCCGGGACAGGGGCCTACGAGCAGTACTTC. Translated, it gives CASSFSGTGAYEQYF.

V gene TRBV18 combines with J gene TRBJ1-1, with D tentatively TRBD1 (5 bases). The germline V and J ends were trimmed by 5 bases and 0 bases, with 19 bases remaining between them. The germline gives CDR1 KGHSH, CDR2 LQKENI. The CDR3 contains 17 residues. CDR3 region: CASSWLGQEYMNTEAFF. As DNA, the CDR3 is TGTGCCAGCTCATGGCTGGGGCAAGAGTACATGAACACTGAAGCTTTCTTT.

This clonotype showed up just a few times. The rearrangement links TRBV9 to TRBJ1-6, with a weak D call TRBD1 (5 bases). The CDR3 runs to 15 residues. V lost 6 bases to trimming and J lost 8 bases, with 18 bases between them. Germline values: CDR1 SGDLS, CDR2 YYNGEE. CDR3 bases: TGTGCCAGCACAAGAAGGGCCCAAGGGGATTCACCCCTCCACTTT. Protein sequence: CASTRRAQGDSPLHF. Supplemented by reference TRBV9 and TRBJ1-6, the full variable domain reads DSGVTQTPKHLITATGQRVTLRCSPRSGDLSVYWYQQSLDQGLQFLIQYYNGEERAKGNILERFSAQQFPDLHSELNLSSLELGDSALYFCASTRRAQGDSPLHFGNGTRLTVT.

This clonotype was seen at least ten times. The junction departs from the called germline gene at one end, perhaps through a read error. J is TRBJ1-2 and V is TRBV13; D not resolved. The CDR3 extends over 14 amino acids. The germline V gene has CDR1 PRHDT and CDR2 FYEKMQ (reference sequence). This CDR3 reads CASSLRGGNFGYTF. CDR3 bases: TGTGCCAGCAGCTTACGTGGAGGGAACTTTGGCTACACCTTC.

This chain links TRBV7-2 with TRBJ1-3; no clear D gene. The CDR3 totals 13 residues. V lost 5 bases and J lost 0, with 5 bases in between. From germline, CDR1 is SGHTA and CDR2 FQGNSA. CDR3 in amino acids: CASSALSGNTIYF. CDR3 nucleotides: TGTGCCAGCAGCGCCCTCTCTGGAAACACCATATATTTT.

This clonotype was counted only a few times. V and J are TRBV10-3 and TRBJ1-5; D is possibly TRBD1 (6 bases). The germline gives CDR1 ENHRY, CDR2 SYGVKD. Trimming took 10 bases from V and 1 from J, leaving 17 bases between them. The CDR3 loop spans 15 amino acids. For the CDR3, the DNA is TGTGCCACCGAGGCCGGGACAAGGAGCAATCAGCCCCAGCATTTT. This sequence encodes CATEAGTRSNQPQHF.

This clonotype showed up many times. This chain joins TRBV2 and TRBJ1-1, with 7 bases identical to TRBD1. V dropped 8 bases and J dropped 3; count of bases not matched to a gene: 6. Germline assignment: CDR1 SNHLY and CDR2 FYNNEI. There are 13 residues in the CDR3. The chain's CDR3 is CASGLGQYTEAFF. The CDR3 DNA reads TGTGCCAGCGGATTGGGACAGTACACTGAAGCTTTCTTT.

V gene TRBV5-4 combines with J gene TRBJ2-1, with 11 bases identical to TRBD2. The V and J ends lost 5 bases and 6 bases, in that order; junction bases with no gene match: 7. The germline V gene encodes CDR1 SGHNT and CDR2 YYREEE (reference sequence). The CDR3 covers 15 residues. In DNA, the CDR3 is TGTGCCAGCAGTTTAGCGGGAGGGCCTATCAATGAGCAGTTCTTC. Its protein product is CASSLAGGPINEQFF. The full variable domain, with the rest looked up from reference TRBV5-4 and TRBJ2-1, is ETGVTQSPTHLIKTRGQQVTLRCSSQSGHNTVSWYQQALGQGPQFIFQYYREEENGRGNFPPRFSGLQFPNYSSELNVNALELDDSALYLCASSLAGGPINEQFFGPGTRLTVL.

The chain carries TRBV27 and TRBJ1-3; 9 bases are a match to TRBD1. CDR3 size: 16 residues. The V and J ends lost 6 bases and 0 bases, in that order; junction bases with no gene match: 6. Germline V CDR1 and CDR2: MNHEY, SMNVEV (reference sequence). This CDR3 is CASRKWGQGSGNTIYF. CDR3 DNA: TGTGCCAGCAGAAAGTGGGGACAGGGCTCTGGAAACACCATATATTTT.

The chain has TRBV30 and TRBJ1-2; the D is unclear. The CDR3 has 13 amino acids. Trimming removed 2 bases from V and 0 bases from J, with 7 bases in between. Germline CDR1 reads GTSNPN; CDR2 reads SVGIG (reference sequence). This CDR3 reads CAWSPGTNYGYTF. The CDR3 DNA follows: TGTGCCTGGAGTCCGGGAACTAACTATGGCTACACCTTC. Full variable domain (rest looked up from reference TRBV30 and TRBJ1-2): SQTIHQWPATLVQPVGSPLSLECTVEGTSNPNLYWYRQAAGRGLQLLFYSVGIGQISSEVPQNLSASRPQDRQFILSSKKLLLSDSGFYLCAWSPGTNYGYTFGSGTRLTVV.

This clonotype appeared a few times. V usage is TRBV2 and J usage is TRBJ1-3; tentatively, D is TRBD1 (6 bases). Trimming shortened V by 7 bases and J by 0 bases, and 10 bases separated the two germline ends. This CDR3 spans 14 amino acids. Germline-derived CDR1 and CDR2 are SNHLY and FYNNEI. The CDR3 DNA reads TGTGCCAGCATTAGGGACAACTCTGGAAACACCATATATTTT. It encodes CASIRDNSGNTIYF.